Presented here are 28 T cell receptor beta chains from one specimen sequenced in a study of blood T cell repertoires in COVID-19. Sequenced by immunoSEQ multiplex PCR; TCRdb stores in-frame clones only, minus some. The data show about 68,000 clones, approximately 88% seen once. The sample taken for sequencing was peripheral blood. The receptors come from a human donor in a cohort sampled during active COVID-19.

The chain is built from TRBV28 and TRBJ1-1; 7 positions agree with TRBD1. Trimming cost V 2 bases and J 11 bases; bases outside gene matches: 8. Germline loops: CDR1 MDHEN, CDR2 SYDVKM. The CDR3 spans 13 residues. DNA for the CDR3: TGTGCCAGCAGTTTAGGACAGGCGTTTAGGGCTTTCTTT. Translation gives CASSLGQAFRAFF. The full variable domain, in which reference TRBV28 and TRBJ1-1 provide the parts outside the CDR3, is DVKVTQSSRYLVKRTGEKVFLECVQDMDHENMFWYRQDPGLGLRLIYFSYDVKMKEKGDIPEGYSVSREKKERFSLILESASTNQTSMYLCASSLGQAFRAFFGQGTRLTVV.

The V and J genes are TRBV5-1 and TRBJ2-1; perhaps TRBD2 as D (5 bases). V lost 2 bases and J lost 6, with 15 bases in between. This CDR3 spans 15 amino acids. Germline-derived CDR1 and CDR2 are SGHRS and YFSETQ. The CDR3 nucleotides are TGCGCCAGCAGCTTTCGAGGGATAGGTTCCAATGAGCAGTTCTTC. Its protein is CASSFRGIGSNEQFF. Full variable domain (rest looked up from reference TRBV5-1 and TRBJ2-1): KAGVTQTPRYLIKTRGQQVTLSCSPISGHRSVSWYQQTPGQGLQFLFEYFSETQRNKGNFPGRFSGRQFSNSRSEMNVSTLELGDSALYLCASSFRGIGSNEQFFGPGTRLTVL.

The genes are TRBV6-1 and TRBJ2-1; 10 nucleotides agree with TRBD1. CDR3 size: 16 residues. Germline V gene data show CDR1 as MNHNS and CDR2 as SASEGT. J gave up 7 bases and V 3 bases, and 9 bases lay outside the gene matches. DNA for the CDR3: TGTGCCAGCAGTGAGAACCGGGACAGGGGTTGGAATGAGCAGTTCTTC. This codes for CASSENRDRGWNEQFF.

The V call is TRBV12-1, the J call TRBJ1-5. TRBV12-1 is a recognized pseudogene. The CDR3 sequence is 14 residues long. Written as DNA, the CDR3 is TGTGCCAGCAGCCAAACAGGGAGGGGTCAGCCCCAGCATTTT. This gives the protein CASSQTGRGQPQHF.

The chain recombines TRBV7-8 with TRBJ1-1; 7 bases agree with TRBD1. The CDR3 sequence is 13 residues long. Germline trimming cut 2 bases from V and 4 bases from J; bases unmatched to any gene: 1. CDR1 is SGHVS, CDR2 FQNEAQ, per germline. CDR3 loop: CASSLSGGTEAFF. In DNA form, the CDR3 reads TGTGCCAGCAGCTTATCAGGGGGCACTGAAGCTTTCTTT.

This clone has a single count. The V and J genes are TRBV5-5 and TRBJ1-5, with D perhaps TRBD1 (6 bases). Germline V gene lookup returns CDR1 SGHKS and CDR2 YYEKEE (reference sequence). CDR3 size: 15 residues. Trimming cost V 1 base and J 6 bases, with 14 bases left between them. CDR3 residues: CASSLLTGRGQPQHF. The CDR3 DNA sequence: TGTGCCAGCAGCTTGTTGACAGGCCGGGGTCAGCCCCAGCATTTT.

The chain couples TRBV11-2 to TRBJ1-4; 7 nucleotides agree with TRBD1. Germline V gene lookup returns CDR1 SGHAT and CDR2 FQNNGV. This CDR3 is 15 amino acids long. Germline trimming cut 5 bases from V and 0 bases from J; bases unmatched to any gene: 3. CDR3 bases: TGTGCCAGCAGCACCGGGACAGCAACTAATGAAAAACTGTTTTTT. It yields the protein CASSTGTATNEKLFF.

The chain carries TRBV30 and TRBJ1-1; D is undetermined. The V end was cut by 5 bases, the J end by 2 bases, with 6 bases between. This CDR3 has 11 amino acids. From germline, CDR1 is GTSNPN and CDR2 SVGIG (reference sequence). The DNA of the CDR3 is TGTGCCTGGGCAGAAAACACTGAAGCTTTCTTT. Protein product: CAWAENTEAFF.

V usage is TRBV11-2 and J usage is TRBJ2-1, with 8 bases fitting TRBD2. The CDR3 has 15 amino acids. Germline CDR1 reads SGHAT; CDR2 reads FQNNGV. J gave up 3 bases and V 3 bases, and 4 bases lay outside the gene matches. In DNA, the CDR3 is TGTGCCAGCAGCTTGCGGGGGGCCAACTACAATGAGCAGTTCTTC. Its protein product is CASSLRGANYNEQFF.

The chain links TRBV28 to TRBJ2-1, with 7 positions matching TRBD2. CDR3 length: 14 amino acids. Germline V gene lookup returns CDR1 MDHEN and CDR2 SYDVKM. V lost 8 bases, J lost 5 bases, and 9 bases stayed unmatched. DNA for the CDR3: TGTGCCAGCGGGGGACTAAACCTCAACAATGAGCAGTTCTTC. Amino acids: CASGGLNLNNEQFF.

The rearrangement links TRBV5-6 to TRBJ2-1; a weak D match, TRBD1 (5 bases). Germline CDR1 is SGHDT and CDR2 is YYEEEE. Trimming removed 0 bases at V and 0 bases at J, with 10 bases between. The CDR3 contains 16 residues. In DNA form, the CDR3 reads TGTGCCAGCAGCTTGGTACAGGCGAGCTCCTACAATGAGCAGTTCTTC. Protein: CASSLVQASSYNEQFF.

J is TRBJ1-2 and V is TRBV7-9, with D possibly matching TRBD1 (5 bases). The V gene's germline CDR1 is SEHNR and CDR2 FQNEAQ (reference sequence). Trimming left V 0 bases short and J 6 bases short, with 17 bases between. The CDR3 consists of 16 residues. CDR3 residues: CASSLAVGGDPNGYTF. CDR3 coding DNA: TGTGCCAGCAGCTTAGCGGTCGGCGGGGACCCTAATGGCTACACCTTC.

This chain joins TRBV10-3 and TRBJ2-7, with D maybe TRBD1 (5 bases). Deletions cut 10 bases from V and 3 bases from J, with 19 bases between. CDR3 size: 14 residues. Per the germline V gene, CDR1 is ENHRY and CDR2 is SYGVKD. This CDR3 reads CATKSKGQGYEQYF. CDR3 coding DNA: TGTGCCACAAAGAGTAAGGGGCAGGGCTACGAGCAGTACTTC.

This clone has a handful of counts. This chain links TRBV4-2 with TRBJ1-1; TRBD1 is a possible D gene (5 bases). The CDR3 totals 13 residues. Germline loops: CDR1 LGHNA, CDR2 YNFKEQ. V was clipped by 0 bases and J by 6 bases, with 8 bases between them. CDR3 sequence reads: CASSQEGHPEAFF. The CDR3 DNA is TGTGCCAGCAGCCAAGAGGGGCATCCTGAAGCTTTCTTT.

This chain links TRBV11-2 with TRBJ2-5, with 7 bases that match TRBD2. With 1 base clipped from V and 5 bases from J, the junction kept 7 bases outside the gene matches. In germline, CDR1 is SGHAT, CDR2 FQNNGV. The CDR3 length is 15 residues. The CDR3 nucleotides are TGTGCCAGCAGCTTAGGGGGGGGTTTGGCCGAGACCCAGTACTTC. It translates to CASSLGGGLAETQYF.

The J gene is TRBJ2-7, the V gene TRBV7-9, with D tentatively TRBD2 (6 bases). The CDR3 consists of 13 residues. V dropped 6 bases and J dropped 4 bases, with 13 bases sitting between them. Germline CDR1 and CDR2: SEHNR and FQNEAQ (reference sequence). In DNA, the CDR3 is TGTGCCAGCAGTCCAGTGGAGGGGTACGAGCAGTACTTC. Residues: CASSPVEGYEQYF. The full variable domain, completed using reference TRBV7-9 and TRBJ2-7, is DTGVSQNPRHKITKRGQNVTFRCDPISEHNRLYWYRQTLGQGPEFLTYFQNEAQLEKSRLLSDRFSAERPKGSFSTLEIQRTEQGDSAMYLCASSPVEGYEQYFGPGTRLTVT.

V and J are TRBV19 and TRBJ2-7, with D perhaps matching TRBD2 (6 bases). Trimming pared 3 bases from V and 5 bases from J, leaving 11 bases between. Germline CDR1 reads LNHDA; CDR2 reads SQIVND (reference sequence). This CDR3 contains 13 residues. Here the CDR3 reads CASSIGGDHEQYF. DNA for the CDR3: TGTGCCAGTAGTATCGGAGGGGACCACGAGCAGTACTTC.

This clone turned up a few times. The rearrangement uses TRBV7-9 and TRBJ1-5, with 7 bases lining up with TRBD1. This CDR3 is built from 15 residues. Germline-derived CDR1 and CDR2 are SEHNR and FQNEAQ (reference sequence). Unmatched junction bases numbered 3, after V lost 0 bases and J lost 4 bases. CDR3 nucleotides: TGTGCCAGCAGCTTAGCGGGACAGAGAAATCAGCCCCAGCATTTT. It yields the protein CASSLAGQRNQPQHF. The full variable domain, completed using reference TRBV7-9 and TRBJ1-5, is DTGVSQNPRHKITKRGQNVTFRCDPISEHNRLYWYRQTLGQGPEFLTYFQNEAQLEKSRLLSDRFSAERPKGSFSTLEIQRTEQGDSAMYLCASSLAGQRNQPQHFGDGTRLSIL.

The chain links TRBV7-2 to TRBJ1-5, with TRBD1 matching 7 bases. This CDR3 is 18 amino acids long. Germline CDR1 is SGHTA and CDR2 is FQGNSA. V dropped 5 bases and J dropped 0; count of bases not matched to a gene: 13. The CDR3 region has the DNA TGTGCCAGCAGCCCAAGGACAGGAATGGGTATTAGCAATCAGCCCCAGCATTTT. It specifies CASSPRTGMGISNQPQHF.

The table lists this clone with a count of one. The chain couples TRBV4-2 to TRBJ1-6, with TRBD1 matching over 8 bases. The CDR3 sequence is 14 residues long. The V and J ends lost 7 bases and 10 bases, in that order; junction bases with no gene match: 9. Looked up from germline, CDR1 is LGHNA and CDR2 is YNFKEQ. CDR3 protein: CASTFGTGGSPLHF. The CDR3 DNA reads TGTGCCAGCACCTTTGGGACAGGAGGCTCACCCCTCCACTTT.

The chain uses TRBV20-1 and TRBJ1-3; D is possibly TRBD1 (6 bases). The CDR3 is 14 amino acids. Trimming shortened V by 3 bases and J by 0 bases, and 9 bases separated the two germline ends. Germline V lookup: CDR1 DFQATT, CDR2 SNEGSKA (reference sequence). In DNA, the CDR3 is TGCAGTGCTAGTCCGACAGGCTCTGGAAACACCATATATTTT. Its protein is CSASPTGSGNTIYF.

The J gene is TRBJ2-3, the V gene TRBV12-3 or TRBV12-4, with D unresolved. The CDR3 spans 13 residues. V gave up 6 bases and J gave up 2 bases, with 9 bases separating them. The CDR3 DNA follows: TGTGCCAGCAGACCTCGACACACAGATACGCAGTATTTT. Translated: CASRPRHTDTQYF.

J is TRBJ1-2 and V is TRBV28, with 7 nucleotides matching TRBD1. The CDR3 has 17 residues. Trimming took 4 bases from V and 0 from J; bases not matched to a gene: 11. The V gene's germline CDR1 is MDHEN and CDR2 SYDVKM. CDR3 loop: CASSSTGGGQPNYGYTF. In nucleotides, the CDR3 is TGTGCCAGCAGTTCCACGGGGGGGGGACAGCCTAACTATGGCTACACCTTC.

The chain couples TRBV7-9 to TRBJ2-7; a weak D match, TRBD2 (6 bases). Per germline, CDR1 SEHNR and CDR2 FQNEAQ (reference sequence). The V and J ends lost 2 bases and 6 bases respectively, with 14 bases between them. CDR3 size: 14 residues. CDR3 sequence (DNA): TGTGCCAGCAGCTTAACTAGCACGGGGAGCGAGCAGTACTTC. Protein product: CASSLTSTGSEQYF. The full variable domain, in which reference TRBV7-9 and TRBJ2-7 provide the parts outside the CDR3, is DTGVSQNPRHKITKRGQNVTFRCDPISEHNRLYWYRQTLGQGPEFLTYFQNEAQLEKSRLLSDRFSAERPKGSFSTLEIQRTEQGDSAMYLCASSLTSTGSEQYFGPGTRLTVT.

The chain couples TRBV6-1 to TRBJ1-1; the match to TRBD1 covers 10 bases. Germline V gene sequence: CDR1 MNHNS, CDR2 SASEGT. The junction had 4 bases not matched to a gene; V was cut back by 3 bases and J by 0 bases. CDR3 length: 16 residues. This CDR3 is CASSDPGTGVNTEAFF. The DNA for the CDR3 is TGTGCCAGCAGTGATCCGGGGACAGGGGTGAACACTGAAGCTTTCTTT.

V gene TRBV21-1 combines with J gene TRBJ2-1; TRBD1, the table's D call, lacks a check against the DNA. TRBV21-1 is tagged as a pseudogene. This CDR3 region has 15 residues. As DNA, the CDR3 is TGTGCCAGCAGCCCCGGAGGGGGCGCGTACAATGAGCAGTTCTTC. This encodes CASSPGGGAYNEQFF.

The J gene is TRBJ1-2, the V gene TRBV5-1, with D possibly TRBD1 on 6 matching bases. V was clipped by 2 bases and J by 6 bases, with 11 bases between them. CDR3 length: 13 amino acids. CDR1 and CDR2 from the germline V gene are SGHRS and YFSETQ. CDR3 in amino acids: CASSLGGGDGYTF. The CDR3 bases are TGCGCCAGCAGCTTAGGAGGGGGGGATGGCTACACCTTC.

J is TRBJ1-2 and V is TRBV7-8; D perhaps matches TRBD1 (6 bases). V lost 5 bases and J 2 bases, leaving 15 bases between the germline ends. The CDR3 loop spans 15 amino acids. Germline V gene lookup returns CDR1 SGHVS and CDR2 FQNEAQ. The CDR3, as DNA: TGTGCCAGCAGCCCCCAGGGGAGTTTCAACTATGGCTACACCTTC. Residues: CASSPQGSFNYGYTF.